What follows are 9 T cell receptor beta chains derived from one specimen sequenced in a study of shared clonotypes between healthy human individuals. The data were produced by immunoSEQ multiplex PCR, yet TCRdb's version contains in-frame clones alone and is incomplete. The sample has under 1 million clones; approximately 96% are singletons. CD45RO-negative CD8 cells positively selected for CCR7 made up the naive population, which excluded terminally differentiated effector memory CD45RA+ cells. The sample was naive CD8+ T cells sorted from blood. All receptors derive from a man aged 30 to 45 in good health.

The chain couples TRBV15 to TRBJ2-2; the match to TRBD2 covers 9 bases. The CDR3 is made up of 17 amino acids. Trimming cost V 0 bases and J 4 bases; bases outside gene matches: 6. Germline lookup yields CDR1 LNHNV and CDR2 YYDKDF (reference sequence). The CDR3: CATSRDRGLALTGELFF. In DNA, the CDR3 is TGTGCCACCAGCAGAGATCGGGGACTAGCCCTCACCGGGGAGCTGTTTTTT.

The V and J genes are TRBV29-1 and TRBJ2-7; D gene uncertain. Germline V lookup: CDR1 SQVTM, CDR2 ANQGSEA. This CDR3 has 13 amino acids. Trimming cost V 7 bases and J 0 bases, with 13 bases left between them. CDR3 sequence: CSAQGQNSYEQYF. The CDR3 nucleotides read TGCAGCGCCCAAGGGCAGAACTCCTACGAGCAGTACTTC.

The chain employs TRBV7-2 and TRBJ2-7, with D hard to call. The CDR3 consists of 15 residues. The germline gives CDR1 SGHTA, CDR2 FQGNSA. V shed 0 bases and J shed 0 bases, with 9 bases lying between them. The CDR3 sequence is CASSLAVRDSYEQYF. The CDR3 DNA reads as TGTGCCAGCAGCTTAGCGGTAAGAGACTCCTACGAGCAGTACTTC.

The V call is TRBV2, the J call TRBJ1-3; TRBD1 aligns across 8 bases. This CDR3 is built from 18 residues. Germline CDR1 is SNHLY and CDR2 is FYNNEI. The V segment lost 6 bases and the J segment 1 base; nucleotides outside the gene matches: 14. The CDR3, as DNA: TGTGCCAGCAGCGTAAGCCCACAGGGGGGCCAGTCTGGAAACACCATATATTTT. It specifies CASSVSPQGGQSGNTIYF.

This clone appeared once. The chain couples TRBV28 to TRBJ1-1; D unresolved. The germline CDR1 and CDR2 sequences are MDHEN and SYDVKM. There are 15 residues in the CDR3. The V end lost 4 bases, the J end lost 2 bases, and 14 bases lay between the germline ends. Written as DNA, the CDR3 is TGTGCCAGCAGTTCTCAGACGAAAGGAAACACTGAAGCTTTCTTT. This codes for CASSSQTKGNTEAFF.

This sequence joins TRBV6-6 and TRBJ1-5; D unclear. V was pared by 5 bases and J by 4 bases, with 9 bases between. Germline V CDR1 and CDR2: MNHNY, SVGAGI (reference sequence). The CDR3 has 13 amino acids. The CDR3 sequence is CASSPRQNQPQHF. In DNA form, the CDR3 reads TGTGCCAGCAGTCCACGCCAGAATCAGCCCCAGCATTTT.

J is TRBJ2-3 and V is TRBV7-9; D possibly corresponds to TRBD1 (6 bases). In germline, CDR1 is SEHNR, CDR2 FQNEAQ (reference sequence). The CDR3 runs to 17 residues. V lost 5 bases and J 2 bases, leaving 20 bases between the germline ends. CDR3 DNA sequence: TGTGCCAGCAGCGCCCACCCGGACAGTTTTTCCACAGATACGCAGTATTTT. It encodes CASSAHPDSFSTDTQYF.

The V gene is TRBV6-1, the J gene TRBJ2-3; 9 bases are a match to TRBD1. The CDR3 runs to 17 residues. V shed 4 bases, J shed 5 bases, and the junction held 13 bases outside the gene matches. Germline V CDR1 and CDR2: MNHNS, SASEGT. The CDR3 loop is CASSAVGTGLNGDTQYF. CDR3 DNA: TGTGCCAGCAGTGCGGTAGGGACAGGGTTGAATGGAGATACGCAGTATTTT.

This clone was seen just once. V gene TRBV7-8 combines with J gene TRBJ2-1; D uncertain. Germline loops: CDR1 SGHVS, CDR2 FQNEAQ. V was shortened by 3 bases and J by 3 bases, with 27 bases between the two germline ends. The CDR3 sequence is 20 residues long. CDR3: CASSLISAIGSAIFYNEQFF. CDR3 nucleotides: TGTGCCAGCAGCTTGATTTCCGCTATAGGTTCCGCCATCTTCTACAATGAGCAGTTCTTC.